This T cell receptor beta chain was sequenced during a study of shared clonotypes between healthy human individuals (dated by TCRdb to 2018 to 2021). Looking at the study overall: A few men and a couple of women, aged 18 to 49 years, made up the cohort. To increase sequencing depth and limit assay-specific biases, different laboratories used diverse techniques to prepare libraries and sequence TCR repertoires. Each donor's leukapheresis produced roughly between about 0.85 and 10 billion PBMCs. To estimate repertoire size and how much clonotype sharing occurs between individuals, the study deeply sequenced the blood TCR repertoires of roughly 5 healthy adults. What the work shows at the level of the full study, not this receptor alone: The small number of donors limited the genetic and exposure-history diversity represented. Sampling was limited to blood, and TCR repertoires in tissue likely differ from TCR repertoires in blood. Pairwise subsampling indicated that sequencing depth was expected to affect the degree of clonotype sharing among donors.

Using the deep immunoSEQ assay, TCR CDR3 regions were amplified from genomic DNA by multiplex PCR. Genomic DNA extracted from each cell subset was distributed evenly over all wells of several immunoSEQ 96-well plates, and each plate served as one replicate. For unsorted PBMC, each replicate PCR was loaded with roughly 0.3 ug genomic DNA, equivalent to around 30,000 T cell genomes. Genomic DNA from unsorted PBMC was sequenced over ten immunoSEQ deep assay plates. The purified libraries were quantified using a Qubit 3.0 fluorometer, sized with a Bioanalyzer 2100, and then quantified again using the KAPA Library Quantification kit. A separate single-read 150-cycle Illumina NextSeq 550 flow cell was used to sequence each immunoSEQ 96-well plate. In the paper's pipeline: The immunoSEQ output contained only junctional sequences without quality scores, so filtering could not match that applied to full-length reads. To assign V/J genes and CDR3, sequences were annotated against IMGT germline references using PyIR, a Python wrapper for IgBLAST v1.9. Reads were filtered out if the reads had weak V/J assignments (E-value above 1e-6), no CDR3, stop codons, out-of-frame junctions, or ambiguous translated residues. V3J clonotypes were defined by identical inferred V gene, J gene, and CDR3 amino acid sequence. Percentage overlap between repertoires was computed as shared unique clonotypes divided by the size of the smaller repertoire. Repertoire richness was assessed with RTK rarefaction, the Chao1 estimator, and Recon v2.1 estimates of unobserved clonotypes. Sourced from immuneACCESS, this table was stored by TCRdb with only in-frame sequences that have V and J called. A share of the clones is absent; for the studies checked, an unresolved V gene accounts for under half, and the remainder has no known explanation. For V, J and clone size, that table is used; D and trimming come from the DNA. The sample table records about 480,000 clones; nearly 80% of these occur just once. The ten largest clones capture around 13% of the sample.

This clone came up a few times. Its antigen target is currently unknown. No much larger clone exists at a distance of one base, and base qualities are not known. The donors were healthy, HIV-negative adults who had no recently reported acute infections or vaccinations. Every donor was a Caucasian adult living in Nashville, Tennessee, USA. For unsorted samples, some 100 million PBMCs were counted and genomic DNA was extracted with the QIAamp DNA Blood Mini kit. Blood was collected by leukapheresis, and PBMCs were isolated by Ficoll-Histopaque density gradient centrifugation and then cryopreserved in liquid nitrogen vapor phase. This TCR derives from a woman aged 40-49 years in good health. Some clones in this sample may be carry-over from other donors' samples. The sample consisted of PBMCs.

The CDR3 region has the sequence CASSEVVYGYTF. DNA sequence: TGCGCCAGCAGTGAGGTAGTATATGGCTACACCTTC. The chain is encoded by TRBV10-2 joined to TRBJ1-2; no D gene call is confident. V and J are truncated by 2 bases and 5 bases respectively, leaving an intervening sequence of 6 bases. The CDR3 spans 12 residues, from the cysteine through the phenylalanine. The entry retains the CDR3 DNA only, 36 bases that are in frame from base 1. Based on the germline V gene, the CDR1 and CDR2 sequences are WSHSY and SAAADI.